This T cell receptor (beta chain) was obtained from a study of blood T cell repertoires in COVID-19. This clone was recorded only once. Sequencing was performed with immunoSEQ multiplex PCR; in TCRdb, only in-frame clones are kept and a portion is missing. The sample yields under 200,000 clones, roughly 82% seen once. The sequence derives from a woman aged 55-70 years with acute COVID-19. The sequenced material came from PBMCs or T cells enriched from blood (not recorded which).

CDR3 region: CASSPSRDRGVTGELFF. The CDR3 DNA reads as TGTGCCAGCAGCCCTAGCCGGGACAGAGGAGTCACCGGGGAGCTGTTTTTT. The chain joins TRBV21-1 to TRBJ2-2; the DNA was not compared with TRBD1, the D call given in the table. TRBV21-1 represents a pseudogene. The CDR3 has 17 residues.